The sequence of this T cell receptor beta chain was determined in a study of blood T cell repertoires in COVID-19 (dated by TCRdb to 2020 to 2022). Regarding the study in general: Samples covering the acute and convalescent phases of COVID-19 were provided by collaborators in the United States, Italy and Spain. A de-identified subject ID, COVID-19 status, age in years and sex were almost always included in the sample metadata. Samples came from the ongoing ImmuneRACE study (first 160 participants) plus 1,254 subjects from 6 global collaborators. A freely available public database, intended as a resource for researchers studying the immune response to SARS-CoV-2, is where the repertoires were released. Subjects who had been exposed to COVID-19, were actively infected with it, or had recovered from it provided the deeply sampled blood TCRbeta repertoires that made up the dataset. Where available, HLA class I and class II types were taken from metadata supplied by the sample provider and were not determined by assay-based typing. The material from the prospective study consisted of cDNA or gDNA derived from T cells, B-cell-depleted T cells, or PBMCs. The paper as a whole reports these results and caveats: Clinical and demographic metadata were provided uncurated, with the amount varying by source and participant.

Regarding this clone: It has no known antigen specificity. No per-base quality is available; no much larger clone lies one base away.

TCRbeta CDR3 regions were amplified from genomic DNA by means of the immunoSEQ Assay, a bias-controlled multiplex PCR. Turning to the authors' computational methods: Within the assay, amplification of reference gene primers was used to estimate how many nucleated cells each sample contained. Sequence reads were collapsed and filtered to measure the absolute abundance of every unique TCRbeta CDR3 rearrangement. For each sample, productive Simpson clonality was calculated as the square root of Simpson's diversity index across productive rearrangements. The source is immuneACCESS, and TCRdb retained only in-frame sequences with V and J called. Part of the clones is not carried over; for the studies checked, unresolved V genes explain less than half of this, and the remainder is unexplained. That table furnishes V, J and clone size, whereas the DNA furnished D and trimming. The sample data list approximately 200,000 clones, and 85% of these were observed just once. The ten biggest clones cover 18% of the sample.

Participants in the prospective study were aged about 18 to 100 years, lived in 20 to 25 United States geographic areas, and enrolled through a virtual design. In the prospective study, cohorts were assigned on the basis of participant-reported clinical history obtained from a screening survey and a study questionnaire. Recovered participants in ImmuneRACE Cohort 3 were defined as having two consecutive negative NP/OP PCR tests, clearance from a healthcare professional, or resolution of symptoms. In the prospective study, whole blood, serum and a nasopharyngeal or oropharyngeal swab were collected from each participant by mobile phlebotomists. Additional blood draws and questionnaires over an approximately 2-month period could optionally be provided by prospective study participants. Before DNA extraction, blood samples from the prospective study were shipped at room temperature or frozen. CDR1 SEHNR and CDR2 FQNEAQ are derived from the germline V gene (reference sequence). The germline V end is reduced by 5 bases and the J end by 4 bases; junction bases left unmatched: 4. The CDR3 numbers 14 residues from cysteine through phenylalanine. Only the CDR3 portion is preserved as DNA: 42 bases, with reading frame beginning at the first base.

This TCR was sampled from a man between 35 and 55 years old who had recovered from COVID-19. The sequence links TRBV7-9 to TRBJ1-1, with 10 bases aligning to TRBD1. Sequenced: PBMCs or T cells enriched from blood (not recorded which). The nucleotide sequence is TGTGCCAGCAGCGAGGGACAGGGGCCCACTGAAGCTTTCTTT. Translated, this is CASSEGQGPTEAFF.